A single sample gave rise to the 10 T cell receptor beta chains below, sequenced in a study of response to subunit inactivated influenza vaccine. TCRdb reprocessed the RT-PCR reads via MiXCR and lists one record per CDR3 protein. This sample has under 950,000 distinct CDR3 sequences, with over 20% found just once. The sequencing here drew on PBMCs from blood, taken 5 days after vaccination. These receptors were collected from a middle-aged man who received an inactivated influenza vaccine.

The chain uses TRBV5-1 and TRBJ2-2; D ambiguous. V was pared by 6 bases and J by 0 bases, with 9 bases between. The CDR3 consists of 14 residues. Germline-derived CDR1 and CDR2 are SGHRS and YFSETQ. This chain's CDR3 is CASKRDSNTGELFF. CDR3 bases: TGCGCCAGCAAAAGGGATTCGAACACCGGGGAGCTGTTTTTT.

In its sample, this clonotype was seen a few times. The CDR3 reads CASSLVSNTDTQYF. CDR3 in DNA: TGCGCCAGCAGCTTGGTTTCAAACACAGATACGCAGTATTTT. The chain recombines TRBV5-1 with TRBJ2-3; D unresolved. Deletions cut 0 bases from V and 2 bases from J, with 7 bases between. Germline V gene lookup returns CDR1 SGHRS and CDR2 YFSETQ. This CDR3 spans 14 amino acids.

The J gene is TRBJ2-5, the V gene TRBV27; perhaps TRBD2 as D (5 bases). V was trimmed by 4 bases and J by 5 bases, leaving 11 bases between them. The CDR3 consists of 13 residues. Germline CDR1 reads MNHEY; CDR2 reads SMNVEV (reference sequence). The CDR3 loop is CASSSHPGETQYF. The CDR3 DNA is TGTGCCAGCAGTTCGCATCCGGGGGAGACCCAGTACTTC.

This clonotype was counted a few times. The chain has TRBV10-3 and TRBJ2-7; no clear D. The CDR3 is made up of 12 amino acids. Trimming cost V 1 base and J 3 bases, with 4 bases left between them. The germline V gene encodes CDR1 ENHRY and CDR2 SYGVKD. CDR3 in DNA: TGTGCCATCAGTGAGTTTTTCTACGAGCAGTACTTC. Translated: CAISEFFYEQYF.

The gene calls are TRBV30 and TRBJ2-2, with D perhaps TRBD2 (5 bases). V was cut by 2 bases and J by 6 bases, with 7 bases left in between. Germline CDR1 is GTSNPN and CDR2 is SVGIG (reference sequence). The CDR3 is made up of 12 amino acids. The CDR3 bases are TGTGCCTGGAGTCTTAGCGCCGGGGAGCTGTTTTTT. Translated: CAWSLSAGELFF.

This rearrangement joins TRBV4-1 to TRBJ2-1; D is uncertain. The V gene's germline CDR1 is MGHRA and CDR2 YSYEKL. CDR3 length: 13 residues. Trimming left V 4 bases short and J 4 bases short, with 8 bases between. The CDR3 DNA follows: TGCGCCAGCAGCCGCAATGTTTACAATGAGCAGTTCTTC. It specifies CASSRNVYNEQFF.

This CDR3 reads CASSADTGLSYEQYF. CDR3 sequence (DNA): TGTGCCAGCAGCGCCGATACAGGGCTTTCCTACGAGCAGTACTTC. This chain links TRBV9 with TRBJ2-7; D might be TRBD1 (6 bases). The CDR3 runs 15 residues. The germline V gene has CDR1 SGDLS and CDR2 YYNGEE. With 3 bases removed from V and 1 base from J, the gap between germline ends came to 14 bases.

The rearrangement links TRBV20-1 to TRBJ2-4, with 11 bases identical to TRBD1. This CDR3 is built from 13 residues. Germline loops: CDR1 DFQATT, CDR2 SNEGSKA (reference sequence). The ends lost 6 bases at V and 5 bases at J; junction bases unmatched: 3. This CDR3 is CSAPGQGENIQYF. CDR3 bases: TGCAGTGCCCCGGGACAGGGGGAAAACATTCAGTACTTC.

This clonotype has at least ten counts. The V call is TRBV5-4, the J call TRBJ2-3; D not resolved. There are 14 residues in the CDR3. The V and J ends lost 4 bases and 2 bases respectively, with 11 bases between them. CDR1 SGHNT and CDR2 YYREEE come from the germline V gene (reference sequence). The CDR3 region is CASSPRLNTDTQYF. The CDR3 DNA follows: TGTGCCAGCAGCCCCCGACTTAACACAGATACGCAGTATTTT.

In its sample, this clonotype was seen many times. The chain is built from TRBV12-3 or TRBV12-4 and TRBJ2-2; D is ambiguous. V shed 7 bases and J shed 5 bases, with 17 bases lying between them. This CDR3 has 15 residues. As DNA, the CDR3 is TGTGCCAGCACCCCGGTAGTGAGAAGAACCGGGGAGCTGTTTTTT. Amino acid sequence: CASTPVVRRTGELFF.